This TCR beta chain appears in the sequencing data of a study of blood T cell repertoires in COVID-19. Across the study: Spain, Italy and the United States supplied samples that represented acute and convalescent COVID-19. PBMCs, B-cell-depleted T cells, or T cells were the source of the cDNA or gDNA that made up the material.

From germline, CDR1 is SNHLY and CDR2 FYNNEI. There are 12 residues in the CDR3. Deletions cut 5 bases from V and 6 bases from J, with 9 bases between. This clone has a single count. In the authors' workflow: Using reference gene primer amplification, nucleated cell counts were estimated. The data were produced by immunoSEQ multiplex PCR, yet TCRdb's version contains in-frame clones alone and is incomplete. V and J calls and clone size are those listed in that table; D and trimming were worked out from the DNA. Seen here are 90,000 or so clones, nearly 90% observed once, and the top ten hold 4.3%. This TCR was sampled from a woman of 80 years or more with active or convalescent COVID-19. Sample: peripheral blood. The chain links TRBV2 to TRBJ2-3, with TRBD2 as a possible D gene (5 bases). CDR3 residues: CASSTTSDTQYF. Written as DNA, the CDR3 is TGTGCCAGCAGTACAACTAGTGATACGCAGTATTTT.